These T cell receptor beta chains were read from a single sample in a study of CD8 T cells in Susac syndrome. TCRdb re-derived calls from the immunoSEQ multiplex PCR reads in MiXCR, one entry per CDR3 protein. The sample holds around 90,000 distinct CDR3 sequences, approximately 96% seen once. What was sequenced was CD8+ T cells from PBMCs. The receptors derive from a human donor with Susac syndrome. The CDR3 runs from the conserved cysteine through the conserved F or W. A D gene is named only where the DNA matches it firmly. Rows may omit the clone size; those that give it use once, few, many or a size class.

d_gene,v_gene,j_gene,abundance,CDR3aa,CDR3nt
-,TRBV4-3,TRBJ1-2,-,CASSQGFKANYGYTF,TGCGCCAGCAGCCAGGGTTTCAAAGCTAACTATGGCTACACCTTC
-,TRBV7-9,TRBJ2-5,-,CASSLNRAEETQYF,TGTGCCAGCAGCTTAAACAGGGCCGAAGAGACCCAGTACTTC
-,TRBV5-1,TRBJ2-1,-,CASSFEQDLYYNEQFF,TGCGCCAGCAGCTTCGAACAGGACCTATACTACAATGAGCAGTTCTTC
TRBD1,TRBV20-1,TRBJ2-7,-,CSAWDGQGRSYEQYF,TGCAGTGCGTGGGACGGACAGGGGCGCTCCTACGAGCAGTACTTC
-,TRBV7-8,TRBJ1-6,-,CASSLPGYNSPLHF,TGTGCCAGCAGCTTACCAGGGTACAATTCACCCCTCCACTTT
TRBD1,TRBV5-1,TRBJ1-4,-,CASSEGTGDSGEKLFF,TGCGCCAGCAGCGAAGGGACAGGGGATTCGGGTGAAAAACTGTTTTTT
-,TRBV15,TRBJ1-4,-,CATSRDRGGFNEKLFF,TGTGCCACCAGCAGAGATCGGGGGGGCTTTAATGAAAAACTGTTTTTT
-,TRBV20-1,TRBJ2-2,-,CSARSGVAGELFF,TGCAGTGCTAGATCGGGGGTAGCCGGGGAGCTGTTTTTT
TRBD1,TRBV2,TRBJ2-1,-,CASSEGDREYNEQFF,TGTGCCAGCAGTGAAGGGGACAGGGAGTACAATGAGCAGTTCTTC
-,TRBV6-5,TRBJ1-1,once,CATRPDALVNTEAFF,TGTGCCACCCGACCGGACGCGCTCGTGAACACTGAAGCTTTCTTT
-,TRBV6-2/TRBV6-3,TRBJ2-2,-,CASSYRGTGELFF,TGTGCCAGCAGTTACCGGGGGACCGGGGAGCTGTTTTTT
-,TRBV12-3/TRBV12-4,TRBJ2-7,-,CASSSGQTYEQYF,TGTGCCAGCAGTTCCGGACAGACCTACGAGCAGTACTTC